The present TCR beta chain was sequenced within a study of read filtering for tumor transcriptome and immune sequencing. General study findings and limits: Even smaller IR-seq throughput identified most shared clonotypes. Correlation between methods rose after single-read clonotypes were removed.

This clonotype was seen ten or more times. What it recognizes is unknown. Molecular barcoded adaptors covering alpha/delta and beta/gamma chains were used on 400 to 450 ng RNA. TCRdb redid the calling of the reads with MiXCR, one entry per CDR3 protein. The data contain tens of thousands of distinct CDR3 sequences, around 20% of them singletons. Germline V gene data show CDR1 as SNHLY and CDR2 as FYNNEI. The CDR3 covers 14 residues. Trimming took 6 bases from V and 0 from J, leaving 6 bases between them. This chain connects TRBV2 to TRBJ2-6; perhaps TRBD1 as D (6 bases). The material sequenced was a population of CD138-negative cells sorted from bone marrow. This clonotype was sampled from a donor older than 35 with multiple myeloma. This CDR3 is CASRDSSGANVLTF. For the CDR3, the DNA is TGTGCCAGCAGGGACAGCTCTGGGGCCAACGTCCTGACTTTC.